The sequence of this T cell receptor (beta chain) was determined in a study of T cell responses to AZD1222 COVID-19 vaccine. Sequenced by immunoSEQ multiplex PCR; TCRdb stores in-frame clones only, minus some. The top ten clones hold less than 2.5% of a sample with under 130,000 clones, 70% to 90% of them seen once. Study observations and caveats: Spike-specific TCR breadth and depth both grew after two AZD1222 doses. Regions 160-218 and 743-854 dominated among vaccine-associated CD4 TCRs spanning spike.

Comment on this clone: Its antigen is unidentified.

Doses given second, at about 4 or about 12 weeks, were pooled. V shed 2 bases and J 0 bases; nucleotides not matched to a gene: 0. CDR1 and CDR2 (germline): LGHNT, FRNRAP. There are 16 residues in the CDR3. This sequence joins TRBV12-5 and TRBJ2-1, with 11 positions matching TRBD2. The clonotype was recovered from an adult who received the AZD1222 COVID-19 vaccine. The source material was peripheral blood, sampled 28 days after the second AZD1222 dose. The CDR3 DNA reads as TGTGCTAGTGGTTTGACTAGCGGGGGCTCCTACAATGAGCAGTTCTTC. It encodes CASGLTSGGSYNEQFF.